This T cell receptor (beta chain) was retrieved from a study of cytomegalovirus exposure and HLA in healthy donors (dated by TCRdb to between 2016 and 2019). For the study in its entirety: In an earlier analysis of roughly 590 of the donors, about 270 Gb of sequence data and some 100 million unique TCR beta sequences from 180 million or so T cells were reported. An early release that covered fewer than 800 HLA-typed donors contained about 290 gigabases of sequencing data and 80 million or so unique TCR sequences. Of the roughly 400 genotyped donors, over 65% fell in the genetic ancestry cluster associated with self-reported Caucasian donors. The study aimed to test whether signatures of past pathogen exposure could be identified by cataloging public T cell receptors. Using immunosequencing, the study profiled T cell repertoires from some 670 subjects and related those repertoires to cytomegalovirus serostatus. A separate validation cohort of approximately 120 different subjects was used in addition to the approximately 610-subject first cohort. To predict cytomegalovirus infection status, the study brought together high-throughput TCR immunosequencing, statistical association of individual TCRs with disease status, and machine learning. A later analysis re-analyzed previously published TCR beta repertoires from 660 or so donors and added high-resolution HLA genotyping to study TCR occurrence patterns. The later analysis used no new phenotypic data to find candidate immune exposures, relying instead on TCR beta sequences and their occurrence across donors. An earlier analysis of about 620 of the donors applied high-throughput TCR beta sequencing to assess whether each TCR beta V gene segment acted as functional or pseudogenic. Donor age, sex, ethnicity and CMV serostatus were collected together with the repertoire data. A later genetic analysis took genome-wide SNP genotypes for about 55% of the 666 donors and used that subset as a discovery cohort. All discovery cohort repertoires had been generated on a single sequencing platform. Both class I and class II loci were covered by HLA typing, at four-digit resolution. Typing coverage varied by locus: 629-630 donors for A, B, C, DRB1 and DQB1; some 520 for DQA1; nearly 610 for DPA1; approximately 490 for DPB1. Roughly 5 DR-DQ haplotypes were treated as single units for association and clustering because of strong linkage in the cohort. Across under 500 genotyped donors of the cohort, an average of about 200,000 unique TCR beta nucleotide sequences per donor were sequenced, and around 19% of those sequences were non-productive.

The cohort consisted of approximately 670 healthy bone marrow donors. At the time of sampling, all cohort members were nominally healthy, though unrecorded immune exposures were likely present. The donor tested CMV seropositive and was one of the 289 seropositive cohort members. A peripheral blood sample was collected from each donor, and TCR beta sequencing was performed on peripheral blood mononuclear cells. The Qiagen DNeasy Blood Extraction Kit was used to extract genomic DNA from the blood cell samples. Comment on this clone: Its antigen target is currently unknown. The input lacks base qualities; no much larger clone sits a single base away.

The receptor library was made with the immunoSEQ multiplex PCR assay. For the multiplex PCR, a mixture combining 60 forward primers for TCR Vbeta segments and 13 reverse primers for TCR Jbeta segments was used. The CDR3 region of rearranged TCR beta genes was amplified from genomic DNA by a multiplex PCR assay. On the Illumina HiSeq System, the amplified TCR beta libraries were sequenced as 87-base-pair reads. Per the original workflow: In a later analysis, 77 million or so unique TCR beta chains were counted across the 500 to 850 repertoires, and roughly 10 million of these chains were shared by at least two donors. Raw reads were error-corrected and collapsed into unique sequences by a nearest-neighbor algorithm in which closely related sequences were merged to remove PCR and sequencing errors. Alignment of CDR3 sequences to IMGT reference sequences was used to assign V, D and J gene segments. For a sequence to be retained, at least a six-nucleotide match to both a V gene segment and a J gene segment was required. Rearrangements were classified as productive when the CDR3 lacked stop codons and remained in frame with V and J, and all other rearrangements were classified as non-productive. Following IMGT convention, CDR3 was defined as the stretch from the second conserved V-encoded cysteine up to the conserved J-encoded phenylalanine. Sequences without an unambiguous match to a single V gene segment were excluded from the earlier analysis of approximately 560 of the donors. An earlier analysis of 587 of the donors called V segments functional above 56.7% productive rearrangements and segregating when the between-donor standard deviation exceeded 5%. To diagnose cytomegalovirus status from the catalog of TCR beta chain sequences, a statistical classification framework was built. A later analysis assigned V and J genes by comparing TCR nucleotide sequences with IMGT/GENE-DB human TR gene sequences. The TCRdist pipeline was used in a later analysis to assign CDR3 sequences and most-parsimonious VDJ recombination scenarios. A later analysis defined each TCR beta chain by its CDR3 amino acid sequence plus V-gene family, and excluded reads lacking a unique V-gene family. A later analysis removed 500 to 600 highly shared, low-generation-probability nucleotide sequences to deal with suspected cross-contamination and a sequencing artifact. For each public chain, a later analysis derived a clonal expansion index from normalized ranks of inferred template counts within each repertoire. In a later analysis, generation probabilities were computed with a VDJ recombination model fitted to out-of-frame rearrangements, and the resulting probabilities were checked against IGoR. Hypergeometric tests were used in a later analysis to score TCR-TCR, TCR-HLA and TCR-CMV co-occurrence, with a repertoire-size bias correction applied to the TCR pairs. A later analysis estimated false discovery rates by permuting HLA or CMV assignments 20 times. In a later analysis, co-occurring TCRs were grouped with DBSCAN, and TCRdist sequence similarity was added when clustering was performed within HLA-allele-positive subsets. Repertoires with fewer than 30,000 or more than 120,000 public chains were left out of co-occurrence clustering, as were a few repertoires with anomalous nucleotide sharing. The table comes from immuneACCESS by way of TCRdb, which keeps in-frame sequences with V and J called. Part of the clones is missing from these tables; in studies checked, under half for an unresolved V gene and the rest for unknown reasons. V and J calls and clone size are given by that table; D and trimming were obtained from the DNA. The sample contains some 180,000 clones, about 13% of them found a single time. The ten top clones hold approximately 8.3% of the sample.

Per the germline V gene (reference sequence), SGHNT is the CDR1 and YYREEE is the CDR2. Trimming accounts for 3 bases at V and 7 bases at J, while the number of junction bases matched to no gene is 10. From the cysteine through the phenylalanine, the CDR3 covers 17 amino acids. CDR3 DNA only is kept here, 51 bases in frame from base 1. Study-wide findings and limitations: A later analysis found that HLA-associated TCR beta chains were more clonally expanded and had lower generation probabilities than equally common non-associated chains. A further reported finding was that TCR beta sequences accurately predicted the HLA-A and HLA-B alleles for most subjects in the first cohort. The study gave a list of 150 to 200 TCR beta chains associated with cytomegalovirus. Because HLA typing was missing for some donors at each locus, association tests included only the typed subset. A later genetic analysis reported fewer N-insertions in productive TCRs among donors in an Asian-associated ancestry cluster than the approximately 670-donor mean. The sequencing pipeline was judged likely to have produced a cluster of highly shared sequence variants as a technical artifact. Roughly uniform sequencing depth across donors was assumed in presence/absence analyses, although this assumption may not hold. A later analysis reported that several top co-occurrence clusters appeared linked to parvovirus B19, influenza, CMV and Epstein-Barr virus. Most TCR sequences were seen in very few donors, while some public TCRs were found in many individuals. An earlier analysis of approximately 530 of the donors showed that most TCR beta V segments appeared in productive rearrangements either about 90% or about 30% of the time, which broadly matched IMGT annotations. The earlier analysis of approximately 540 of the donors excluded over 15 rarely observed V segments, including chromosome 9 orphons, because counts were too low. In a later genetic analysis, a missense DCLRE1C variant was associated with V-gene and J-gene trimming of TCR beta chains, and the association was replicated in an independent cohort. Immune exposure information for the cohort was limited to CMV serostatus. The 87-base-pair reads could not distinguish some IMGT-functional V segments, including TRBV6-2 and TRBV6-3, so those segments were excluded. The classifier was reported to diagnose cytomegalovirus status with high specificity and sensitivity in both the original and validation cohorts. In a later analysis, most CMV-associated TCR beta chains were found to appear HLA-restricted, with HLA associations seemingly driven largely by CMV exposure. Only TCR beta chains were sequenced in this cohort, and the absence of alpha or paired-chain data limited detectable features. It was suggested by the authors that the approach could potentially be generalized to other disease states and immunological phenotypes. Specific HLA alleles were associated with 15,000 to 20,000 TCR beta sequences at a false discovery rate of 0.05 in a later analysis. In vitro tests confirmed that three of the cytomegalovirus-associated TCR beta chains recognize cytomegalovirus antigens. In a later analysis, the rate of TCR association differed among HLA loci, with DRB1 alleles having the most associated TCRs and HLA-C alleles having the fewest. Correlated functional status among segregating V segments might reflect linkage disequilibrium, but an unknown experimental factor could not be ruled out. Strong co-occurrence of HLA alleles, especially DR and DQ, made assigning TCR associations to individual alleles difficult.

The sample was PBMCs. The sequence was collected from a man aged 45-65 years in good health and CMV-seropositive. The sequence links TRBV5-4 to TRBJ1-6; the central 10 bases match TRBD1. The CDR3 reads CASSSVPGQGRNSPLHF. The nucleotide sequence reads TGTGCCAGCAGCTCCGTCCCGGGACAGGGGAGGAATTCACCCCTCCACTTT.